The next 9 T cell receptor beta chains were all read from a single sample in a study of cytomegalovirus exposure and HLA in healthy donors. 60 Vbeta and 13 Jbeta primers were used in PCR. Sequenced by immunoSEQ multiplex PCR; TCRdb stores in-frame clones only, minus some. The table has some 150,000 clones, about four fifths seen once; the top ten hold less than 2%. The specimen sequenced was PBMCs. The receptor source for this set is a male donor in good health and CMV-seronegative.

A note on this clone: The junction and the germline gene differ at one end; a read error may be behind it. This rearrangement joins TRBV7-3 to TRBJ2-2; no clear D. CDR1 and CDR2 (germline): SGHTA, FQGTGA. The CDR3 spans 14 residues. DNA of the CDR3: TGTGCCAGCAGCTTATGGCTGAACGCCGGGGAGCTGTTTTTT. This codes for CASSLWLNAGELFF.

The chain is built from TRBV19 and TRBJ1-5; 7 bases map to TRBD1. The CDR3 is 15 residues long. The V and J ends lost 6 bases and 2 bases, in that order; junction bases with no gene match: 7. CDR1 is LNHDA and CDR2 is SQIVND in the germline V gene (reference sequence). The chain's CDR3 is CASSPGQQGNQPQHF. The CDR3 DNA reads TGTGCCAGTAGCCCGGGACAGCAAGGCAATCAGCCCCAGCATTTT.

The chain couples TRBV27 to TRBJ1-1, with unresolved D. Germline V gene lookup returns CDR1 MNHEY and CDR2 SMNVEV (reference sequence). This CDR3 comprises 13 residues. Deletions cut 6 bases from V and 0 bases from J, with 8 bases between. CDR3 amino acids: CASRYSMNTEAFF. CDR3 in DNA: TGTGCCAGCAGGTACTCCATGAACACTGAAGCTTTCTTT.

This chain joins TRBV7-9 and TRBJ1-2; D may be TRBD1 (6 bases). From germline, CDR1 is SEHNR and CDR2 FQNEAQ (reference sequence). The CDR3 has 14 residues. V gave up 6 bases and J gave up 2 bases, with 13 bases separating them. CDR3 DNA: TGTGCCAGCAGGGGGGGGCACCTGAACTATGGCTACACCTTC. This codes for CASRGGHLNYGYTF.

The J gene is TRBJ2-3, the V gene TRBV7-3, with D perhaps matching TRBD1 (5 bases). The ends were cut back, 3 bases at V and 4 bases at J, with 8 bases in the middle. The CDR3 loop spans 13 amino acids. In germline, CDR1 is SGHTA, CDR2 FQGTGA. The CDR3 region has the DNA TGTGCCAGCAGCTTCAGGGTCGCAGATACGCAGTATTTT. This translates into CASSFRVADTQYF.

This clone was detected only a few times. The gene calls are TRBV7-2 and TRBJ2-7, with D perhaps TRBD1 (6 bases). V dropped 3 bases and J dropped 5 bases, with 17 bases sitting between them. The germline gives CDR1 SGHTA, CDR2 FQGNSA. The CDR3 covers 15 residues. In DNA, the CDR3 is TGTGCCAGCAGCTTTTGGGGCCATGGGGGCAACGAGCAGTACTTC. Its translation: CASSFWGHGGNEQYF.

The chain has TRBV2 and TRBJ1-1, with 9 bases lining up with TRBD1. Looked up from germline, CDR1 is SNHLY and CDR2 is FYNNEI. With 2 bases clipped from V and 5 bases from J, the junction kept 6 bases outside the gene matches. CDR3 size: 15 residues. The CDR3 nucleotides read TGTGCCAGCAGTGAAAGAGGGACAGGGTGGACTGAAGCTTTCTTT. This codes for CASSERGTGWTEAFF.

The chain employs TRBV6-1 and TRBJ2-3; D possibly corresponds to TRBD2 (6 bases). Germline V lookup: CDR1 MNHNS, CDR2 SASEGT. The CDR3 covers 15 residues. V shed 6 bases and J shed 4 bases, with 17 bases lying between them. CDR3 sequence reads: CASRVDSTGADTQYF. The DNA of the CDR3 is TGTGCCAGCAGGGTAGACAGCACGGGGGCAGATACGCAGTATTTT.

V usage is TRBV28 and J usage is TRBJ1-3; tentative D call: TRBD1 (6 bases). The V and J ends lost 2 bases and 2 bases respectively, with 10 bases between them. Germline CDR1 reads MDHEN; CDR2 reads SYDVKM. The CDR3 consists of 15 residues. This CDR3 reads CASSLPTGTGNTIYF. Written as DNA, the CDR3 is TGTGCCAGCAGTTTACCGACAGGAACTGGAAACACCATATATTTT.